This TCR beta chain comes out of a study of blood T cell repertoires in COVID-19. Using immunoSEQ multiplex PCR, the repertoire was profiled, and TCRdb retains in-frame clones only, with some absent. The top ten hold approximately 10% of the sample, which has about 280,000 clones, 80% to 90% seen once. The CDR3 spans 14 residues. The germline V gene encodes CDR1 MGHRA and CDR2 YSYEKL. V lost 8 bases to trimming and J lost 8 bases, with 18 bases between them. This chain uses TRBV4-1 with TRBJ1-4; D is perhaps TRBD1 (6 bases). The sample taken for sequencing was peripheral blood. The clonotype comes from a woman aged 70-85 years with acute or convalescent COVID-19. The CDR3 nucleotides are TGCGCCAGCGGAACACAGGGTCGGGGAGAAAAACTGTTTTTT. This gives the protein CASGTQGRGEKLFF.